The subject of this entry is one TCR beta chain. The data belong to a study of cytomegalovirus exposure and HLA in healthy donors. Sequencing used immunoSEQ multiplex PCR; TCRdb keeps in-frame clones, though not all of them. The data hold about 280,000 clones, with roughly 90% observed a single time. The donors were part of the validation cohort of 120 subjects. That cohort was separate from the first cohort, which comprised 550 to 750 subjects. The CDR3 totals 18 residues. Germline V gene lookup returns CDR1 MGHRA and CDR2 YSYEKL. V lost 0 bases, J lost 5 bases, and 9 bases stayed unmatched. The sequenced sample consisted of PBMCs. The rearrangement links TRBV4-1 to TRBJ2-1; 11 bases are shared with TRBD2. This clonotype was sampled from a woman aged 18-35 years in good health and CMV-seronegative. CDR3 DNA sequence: TGCGCCAGCAGCCAAGAAGGATACGGGACTAGCGGAGACAATGAGCAGTTCTTC. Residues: CASSQEGYGTSGDNEQFF.